Listed here are 20 T cell receptor beta chains from one sample, sequenced in a study of PD-1 blockade in classical Hodgkin lymphoma. Generated by immunoSEQ multiplex PCR, the TCRdb table keeps only in-frame clones and is missing some. The table shows under 70,000 clones, with around 89% occurring only once. In every patient, relapse followed autologous stem cell transplantation, while exposure to brentuximab vedotin differed. The sample was peripheral blood mononuclear cells (PBMCs), taken at baseline. Receptors were obtained from a human donor with classical Hodgkin lymphoma.

This rearrangement joins TRBV27 to TRBJ2-7; D possibly matches TRBD1 or TRBD2 (7 bases each). CDR1 is MNHEY, CDR2 SMNVEV, per germline (reference sequence). This CDR3 has 13 residues. Trimming stripped 8 bases from V and 1 base from J, with 12 bases between. DNA of the CDR3: TGTGCCAGCCGTCAGGGGGGGTCCTACGAGCAGTACTTC. Translating it yields CASRQGGSYEQYF.

V usage is TRBV4-3 and J usage is TRBJ2-5, with TRBD2 matching 9 bases. CDR1 is LGHNA, CDR2 YSLEER, per germline. V gave up 1 base and J gave up 5 bases; unmatched junction bases: 11. This CDR3 region has 17 residues. CDR3 coding DNA: TGCGCCAGCAGCCAAGGAGGTAGCGGGGGTACGAGGGAGACCCAGTACTTC. Translating gives CASSQGGSGGTRETQYF.

The chain carries TRBV7-3 and TRBJ1-2; D unclear. CDR1 and CDR2 from the germline V gene are SGHTA and FQGTGA. This CDR3 region has 13 residues. The ends were cut back, 4 bases at V and 8 bases at J, with 14 bases in the middle. The CDR3 spells CASSSTRSGGYTF. The CDR3 DNA is TGTGCCAGCAGCTCTACAAGGTCGGGCGGCTACACCTTC.

J is TRBJ1-3 and V is TRBV5-6; the D is unclear. Trimming stripped 6 bases from V and 0 bases from J, with 22 bases between. The CDR3 sequence is 18 residues long. Germline V gene data show CDR1 as SGHDT and CDR2 as YYEEEE. The CDR3 nucleotides read TGTGCCAGCAACCCCGGGCCCACACAGTGGAGCTCTGGAAACACCATATATTTT. It is translated as CASNPGPTQWSSGNTIYF. The variable domain in full, completed from reference TRBV5-6 and TRBJ1-3, reads DAGVTQSPTHLIKTRGQQVTLRCSPKSGHDTVSWYQQALGQGPQFIFQYYEEEERQRGNFPDRFSGHQFPNYSSELNVNALLLGDSALYLCASNPGPTQWSSGNTIYFGEGSWLTVV.

The V and J genes are TRBV18 and TRBJ2-2, with TRBD1 matching 10 bases. Losses at the gene ends were 1 base for V and 5 bases for J; bases not matched to a gene: 4. The CDR3 has 16 residues. CDR1 is KGHSH, CDR2 LQKENI, per germline. This CDR3 reads CASSPRTGGYTGELFF. CDR3 DNA sequence: TGTGCCAGCTCACCACGGACAGGGGGATATACCGGGGAGCTGTTTTTT.

CDR3 coding DNA: TGTGCCAGCTTGCGGCAGTGGAACACTGAAGCTTTCTTT. Translating gives CASLRQWNTEAFF. The gene calls are TRBV6-1 and TRBJ1-1; D unclear. The germline V gene encodes CDR1 MNHNS and CDR2 SASEGT. This CDR3 is 13 amino acids long. V was pared by 8 bases and J by 1 base, with 11 bases between.

The chain has TRBV18 and TRBJ2-1; 7 bases align to TRBD2. CDR1 and CDR2 from the germline V gene are KGHSH and LQKENI. After removal of 1 base from V and 7 bases from J, the junction contained 10 bases not matched to a gene. The CDR3 is 16 residues long. The CDR3, as DNA: TGTGCCAGCTCACCACTACTGGGACTAAAGACGAATGAGCAGTTCTTC. Protein: CASSPLLGLKTNEQFF.

This chain links TRBV5-4 with TRBJ2-1; D might be TRBD1 (5 bases). The ends were cut back, 1 base at V and 8 bases at J, with 10 bases in the middle. Per germline, CDR1 SGHNT and CDR2 YYREEE (reference sequence). The length of the CDR3 is 13 residues. In DNA, the CDR3 is TGTGCCAGCAGCTTGAGCAGGGTCGATGAGCAGTTCTTC. Translation: CASSLSRVDEQFF.

This chain connects TRBV27 to TRBJ2-2; D unclear. Germline V gene sequence: CDR1 MNHEY, CDR2 SMNVEV (reference sequence). The CDR3 consists of 15 residues. V was pared by 5 bases and J by 6 bases, with 16 bases between. Here the CDR3 reads CASSQPPSGSGELFF. DNA for the CDR3: TGTGCCAGCAGTCAACCCCCGTCCGGGTCCGGGGAGCTGTTTTTT.

The V gene is TRBV14, the J gene TRBJ2-1; a possible D gene is TRBD1 (6 bases). The CDR3 has 15 amino acids. Trimming stripped 4 bases from V and 0 bases from J, with 10 bases between. CDR1 is SGHDN, CDR2 FVKESK, per germline. The CDR3 region has the DNA TGTGCCAGCAGCCGGACAGTGAGCTCCTACAATGAGCAGTTCTTC. Translating gives CASSRTVSSYNEQFF.

The V gene is TRBV5-1, the J gene TRBJ2-3; a possible D gene is TRBD1 (5 bases). The CDR3 has 16 amino acids. Germline V gene data show CDR1 as SGHRS and CDR2 as YFSETQ. V lost 4 bases, J lost 0 bases, and 15 bases lay in between. For the CDR3, the DNA is TGCGCCAGCAGCCTGATTCAGGGTAGGAGCACAGATACGCAGTATTTT. It translates to CASSLIQGRSTDTQYF. The full variable domain, rest sourced from reference TRBV5-1 and TRBJ2-3, is KAGVTQTPRYLIKTRGQQVTLSCSPISGHRSVSWYQQTPGQGLQFLFEYFSETQRNKGNFPGRFSGRQFSNSRSEMNVSTLELGDSALYLCASSLIQGRSTDTQYFGPGTRLTVL.

In its sample, this clone was seen a few times. This chain connects TRBV7-9 to TRBJ2-7; 9 positions agree with TRBD1. Per the germline V gene, CDR1 is SEHNR and CDR2 is FQNEAQ (reference sequence). This CDR3 comprises 14 residues. V lost 4 bases and J lost 3; bases outside the gene matches: 4. CDR3: CASSSGTGFYEQYF. The DNA of the CDR3 is TGTGCCAGCAGCTCCGGGACAGGGTTCTACGAGCAGTACTTC.

V gene TRBV2 combines with J gene TRBJ1-1; 9 nucleotides match TRBD1. CDR1 and CDR2 from the germline V gene are SNHLY and FYNNEI. This CDR3 contains 15 residues. V lost 10 bases and J lost 3; bases outside the gene matches: 12. The CDR3 DNA reads as TGTGCCACGGACAGGGGTGGTGGGACTTACACTGAAGCTTTCTTT. Protein product: CATDRGGGTYTEAFF.

The J gene is TRBJ1-1, the V gene TRBV6-5; D might be TRBD1 (5 bases). The CDR3 is made up of 14 amino acids. Trimming took 7 bases from V and 0 from J, leaving 12 bases between them. CDR1 and CDR2 (germline): MNHEY, SVGAGI. In nucleotides, the CDR3 is TGTGCCAGCACCCCGACAGACATGAACACTGAAGCTTTCTTT. Its translation is CASTPTDMNTEAFF.

This sequence joins TRBV30 and TRBJ2-7; no clear D. The germline CDR1 and CDR2 sequences are GTSNPN and SVGIG (reference sequence). With 2 bases removed from V and 2 bases from J, the gap between germline ends came to 4 bases. The CDR3 has 11 amino acids. CDR3 loop: CAWSSTYEQYF. CDR3 DNA sequence: TGTGCCTGGAGTTCTACCTACGAGCAGTACTTC.

The rearrangement joins TRBV30 to TRBJ2-1, with 7 positions matching TRBD1. J gave up 9 bases and V 2 bases, and 4 bases lay outside the gene matches. The CDR3 sequence is 12 residues long. Germline CDR1 and CDR2: GTSNPN and SVGIG (reference sequence). The CDR3 loop is CAWSPGGGEQFF. CDR3 nucleotides: TGTGCCTGGAGTCCAGGGGGTGGTGAGCAGTTCTTC.

As DNA, the CDR3 is TGTGCCAGCAGCTTAGTGAGGACAAACAATGAAAAACTGTTTTTT. This encodes CASSLVRTNNEKLFF. This sequence joins TRBV11-2 and TRBJ1-4; D is perhaps TRBD1 (5 bases). Trimming removed 1 base at V and 5 bases at J, with 11 bases between. CDR3 size: 15 residues. Germline V gives CDR1 SGHAT, CDR2 FQNNGV.

This clone was picked up one time. The CDR3: CASGSGETQYF. CDR3 bases: TGTGCTAGTGGTTCTGGGGAGACCCAGTACTTC. The chain combines TRBV12-5 with TRBJ2-5, with D unresolved. Germline V gene sequence: CDR1 LGHNT, CDR2 FRNRAP. V lost 4 bases to trimming and J lost 5 bases, with 5 bases between them. The CDR3 is 11 residues long. Complete variable domain (other parts from reference TRBV12-5 and TRBJ2-5): DARVTQTPRHKVTEMGQEVTMRCQPILGHNTVFWYRQTMMQGLELLAYFRNRAPLDDSGMPKDRFSAEMPDATLATLKIQPSEPRDSAVYFCASGSGETQYFGPGTRLLVL.

The chain combines TRBV6-5 with TRBJ1-4; D is uncertain. This CDR3 is built from 13 residues. From germline, CDR1 is MNHEY and CDR2 SVGAGI. Trimming pared 8 bases from V and 5 bases from J, leaving 12 bases between. The CDR3 spells CASGLLPNEKLFF. The CDR3 bases are TGTGCCAGCGGCCTCTTGCCGAATGAAAAACTGTTTTTT.

Worth noting for this clone: Other nucleotide sequences in the sample specify the same CDR3. This chain connects TRBV6-4 to TRBJ2-6; TRBD1 aligns across 9 bases. CDR1 is MRHNA, CDR2 SNTAGT, per germline. CDR3 size: 19 residues. Trimming took 4 bases from V and 0 from J; bases not matched to a gene: 10. CDR3: CASSADPGQGLSGANVLTF. Written as DNA, the CDR3 is TGTGCCAGCAGTGCTGACCCGGGACAGGGCCTCTCTGGGGCCAACGTCCTGACTTTC.